This T cell receptor beta chain was obtained from a study of cytomegalovirus exposure and HLA in healthy donors. Study overall: Unique TCRs from HLA-typed donors, 65 million to 85 million of them, were held in an early data release.

The CDR3 extends over 15 amino acids. The germline V and J ends were trimmed by 4 bases and 6 bases, with 15 bases remaining between them. Germline loops: CDR1 SNHLY, CDR2 FYNNEI. As regards this clone: Its antigen is still unknown.

Whole-study results and caveats: Cytomegalovirus-associated TCR beta chains were listed, numbering around 150. Later, an analysis showed that TCR beta chains associated with HLA were more clonally expanded than others that were equally common.

60 Vbeta and 13 Jbeta primers were used in PCR. Profiling relied on immunoSEQ multiplex PCR, and the TCRdb table lists in-frame clones only, not all of them. The sample contains roughly 99,000 clones, 73% of which appear only once. The receptor was isolated from a man aged 25-40 years in good health and CMV-seronegative. The sequencing input was PBMCs. The chain combines TRBV2 with TRBJ2-2, with TRBD2 as a possible D gene (6 bases). The CDR3 is CASSGGFWDSGELFF. The CDR3 DNA sequence: TGTGCCAGCAGTGGTGGGTTCTGGGACTCCGGGGAGCTGTTTTTT.